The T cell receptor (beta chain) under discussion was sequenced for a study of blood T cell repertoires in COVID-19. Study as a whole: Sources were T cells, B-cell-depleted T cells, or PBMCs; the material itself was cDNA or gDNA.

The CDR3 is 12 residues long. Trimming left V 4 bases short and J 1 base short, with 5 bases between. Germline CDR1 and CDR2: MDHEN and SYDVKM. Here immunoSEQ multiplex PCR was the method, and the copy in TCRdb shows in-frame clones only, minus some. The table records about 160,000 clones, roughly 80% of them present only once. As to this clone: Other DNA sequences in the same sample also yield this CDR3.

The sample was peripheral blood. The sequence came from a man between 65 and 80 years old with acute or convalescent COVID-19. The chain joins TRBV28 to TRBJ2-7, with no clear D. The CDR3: CASSSGSYEQYF. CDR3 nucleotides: TGTGCCAGCAGTTCCGGTTCCTACGAGCAGTACTTC.